What follows describes a single T cell receptor beta chain. The record originates from a study of blood T cell repertoires in COVID-19. On the study more broadly: COVID-19 samples collected from the United States, Italy and Spain covered acute and convalescent phases. T cells, B-cell-depleted T cells, or PBMCs supplied cDNA or gDNA.

CDR1 LGHDT and CDR2 YNNKEL come from the germline V gene (reference sequence). There are 15 residues in the CDR3. The V and J ends lost 0 bases and 4 bases respectively, with 10 bases between them. Methods used by the authors: Reference gene primer amplification gave estimated nucleated cell counts. TCRdb keeps only in-frame clones here, not all; method: immunoSEQ multiplex PCR. That table is the source of V, J and clone size, and D and trimming were worked out from the DNA. The profile covers some 16,000 clones, with approximately 80% appearing a single time and roughly 23% taken by the ten largest.

The clonotype originates from a man at least 80 years old with active COVID-19. The chain links TRBV3-1 (or the pseudogene TRBV3-2) to TRBJ2-1; D remains ambiguous. Sequenced sample: peripheral blood. The CDR3 spells CASSQEPIGYNEQFF. The CDR3 DNA follows: TGTGCCAGCAGCCAAGAACCGATCGGGTACAATGAGCAGTTCTTC.